This T cell receptor beta chain is drawn from a study of cytomegalovirus exposure and HLA in healthy donors. The study's findings and limits: Reported performance of the classifier showed diagnosis of cytomegalovirus status with high specificity and sensitivity. According to a later analysis, most TCR beta chains associated with CMV appeared HLA-restricted. TCR beta chain V- and J-gene trimming was linked, in a later analysis, to a missense variant in DCLRE1C.

Primers: 60 Vbeta forward and 13 Jbeta reverse. The assay was immunoSEQ multiplex PCR, and TCRdb's table has in-frame clones only and misses some. The sample lists 130,000 to 150,000 clones; 60% to 80% were seen once. The donors, nominally healthy at sampling, likely had unrecorded immune exposures. From germline, CDR1 is ENHRY and CDR2 SYGVKD. V lost 1 base to trimming and J lost 1 base, with 7 bases between them. The CDR3 runs 14 residues. In the case of this clone: Its antigen is unknown.

The chain has TRBV10-3 and TRBJ2-5; no clear D gene. Source material: PBMCs. The sequence was obtained from a male donor in good health and CMV-seronegative. CDR3 nucleotide sequence: TGTGCCATCAGTGAGTTTGGCGGCCAAGAGACCCAGTACTTC. Amino acid sequence: CAISEFGGQETQYF.